This TCR beta chain was sequenced in a study of shared clonotypes between healthy human individuals. Germline V gene data show CDR1 as KGHSH and CDR2 as LQKENI. V shed 2 bases and J 3 bases; nucleotides not matched to a gene: 5. The CDR3 is made up of 15 amino acids. Profiling relied on immunoSEQ multiplex PCR, and the TCRdb table lists in-frame clones only, not all of them. The repertoire holds about 1.5 million clones, with around 98% as singletons. The sample was naive CD4+ T cells sorted from blood. The sample's subset: CD45RA+ positively selected. This sequence was found in a man aged 25 to 45 in good health. The gene calls are TRBV18 and TRBJ2-7; TRBD2 matches 9 bases. Here the CDR3 reads CASSPLASGNYEQYF. In nucleotides, the CDR3 is TGTGCCAGCTCACCATTGGCTAGCGGGAACTACGAGCAGTACTTC. Complete variable domain (other parts from reference TRBV18 and TRBJ2-7): NAGVMQNPRHLVRRRGQEARLRCSPMKGHSHVYWYRQLPEEGLKFMVYLQKENIIDESGMPKERFSAEFPKEGPSILRIQQVVRGDSAAYFCASSPLASGNYEQYFGPGTRLTVT.